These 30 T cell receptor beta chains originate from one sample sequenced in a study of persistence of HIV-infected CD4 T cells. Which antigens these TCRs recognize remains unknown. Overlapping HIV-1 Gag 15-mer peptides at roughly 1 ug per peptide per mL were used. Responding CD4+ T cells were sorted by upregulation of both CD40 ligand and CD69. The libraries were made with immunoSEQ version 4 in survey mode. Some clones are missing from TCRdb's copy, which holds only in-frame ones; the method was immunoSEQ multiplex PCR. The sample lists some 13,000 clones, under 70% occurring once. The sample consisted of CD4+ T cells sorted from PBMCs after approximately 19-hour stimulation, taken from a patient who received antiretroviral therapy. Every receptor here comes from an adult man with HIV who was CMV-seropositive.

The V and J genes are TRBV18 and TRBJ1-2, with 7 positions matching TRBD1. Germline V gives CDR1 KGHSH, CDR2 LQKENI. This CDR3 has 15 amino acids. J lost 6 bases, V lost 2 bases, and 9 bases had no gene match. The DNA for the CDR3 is TGTGCCAGCTCACCAAGAGAGGGGGCGCCCAATGGCTACACCTTC. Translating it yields CASSPREGAPNGYTF. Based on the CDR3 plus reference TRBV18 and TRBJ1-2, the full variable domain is NAGVMQNPRHLVRRRGQEARLRCSPMKGHSHVYWYRQLPEEGLKFMVYLQKENIIDESGMPKERFSAEFPKEGPSILRIQQVVRGDSAAYFCASSPREGAPNGYTFGSGTRLTVV.

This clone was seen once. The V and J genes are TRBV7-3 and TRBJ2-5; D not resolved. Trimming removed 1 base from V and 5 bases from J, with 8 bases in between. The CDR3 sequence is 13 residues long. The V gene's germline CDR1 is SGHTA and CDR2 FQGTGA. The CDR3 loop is CASSLSQLETQYF. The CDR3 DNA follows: TGTGCCAGCAGCTTAAGTCAGCTGGAGACCCAGTACTTC.

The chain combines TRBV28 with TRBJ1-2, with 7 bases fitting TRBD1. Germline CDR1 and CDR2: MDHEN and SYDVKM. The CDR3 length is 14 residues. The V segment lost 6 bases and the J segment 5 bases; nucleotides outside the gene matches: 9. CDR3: CASRSQGQGYGYTF. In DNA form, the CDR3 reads TGTGCCAGCAGATCACAGGGGCAAGGATATGGCTACACCTTC.

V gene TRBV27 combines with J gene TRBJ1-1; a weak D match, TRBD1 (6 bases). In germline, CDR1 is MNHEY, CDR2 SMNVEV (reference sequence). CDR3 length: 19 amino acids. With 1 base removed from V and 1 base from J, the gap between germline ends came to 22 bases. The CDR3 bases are TGTGCCAGCAGTTTATATTCGGGTGGGCAGGGGTACACGAACACTGAAGCTTTCTTT. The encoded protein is CASSLYSGGQGYTNTEAFF.

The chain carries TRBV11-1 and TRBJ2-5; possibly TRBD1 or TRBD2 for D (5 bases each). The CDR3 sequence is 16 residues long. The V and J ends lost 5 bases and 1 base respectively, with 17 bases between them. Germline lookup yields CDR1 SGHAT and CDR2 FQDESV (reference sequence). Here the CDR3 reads CASSHLVAGTQETQYF. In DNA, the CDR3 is TGTGCCAGCAGCCACCTTGTGGCAGGGACCCAAGAGACCCAGTACTTC.

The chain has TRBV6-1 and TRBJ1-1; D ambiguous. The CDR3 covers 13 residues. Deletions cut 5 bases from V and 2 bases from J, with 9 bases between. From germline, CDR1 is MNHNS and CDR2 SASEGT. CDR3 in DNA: TGTGCCAGCAGTACCAACAGCAACACTGAAGCTTTCTTT. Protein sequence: CASSTNSNTEAFF.

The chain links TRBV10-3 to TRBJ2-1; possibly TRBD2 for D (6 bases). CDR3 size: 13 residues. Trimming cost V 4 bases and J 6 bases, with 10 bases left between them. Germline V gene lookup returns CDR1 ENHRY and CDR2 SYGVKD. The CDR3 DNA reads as TGTGCCATCAGTGCGTTGGGGGGCAATGAGCAGTTCTTC. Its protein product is CAISALGGNEQFF.

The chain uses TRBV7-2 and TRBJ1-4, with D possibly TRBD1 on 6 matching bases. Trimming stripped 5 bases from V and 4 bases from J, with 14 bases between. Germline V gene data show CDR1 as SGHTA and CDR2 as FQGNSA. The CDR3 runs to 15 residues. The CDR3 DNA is TGTGCCAGCAGCCCCGCGGGCAGGGGTAATGAAAAACTGTTTTTT. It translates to CASSPAGRGNEKLFF.

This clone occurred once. The CDR3 coding sequence is TGTGCCACCAGCAGAGAGAGAATCGGTACCCAGTACTTC. This gives the protein CATSRERIGTQYF. The chain recombines TRBV15 with TRBJ2-5; D gene uncertain. This CDR3 has 13 residues. V was shortened by 0 bases and J by 8 bases, with 10 bases between the two germline ends. The germline V gene has CDR1 LNHNV and CDR2 YYDKDF (reference sequence). Full variable domain (rest looked up from reference TRBV15 and TRBJ2-5): DAMVIQNPRYQVTQFGKPVTLSCSQTLNHNVMYWYQQKSSQAPKLLFHYYDKDFNNEADTPDNFQSRRPNTSFCFLDIRSPGLGDTAMYLCATSRERIGTQYFGPGTRLLVL.

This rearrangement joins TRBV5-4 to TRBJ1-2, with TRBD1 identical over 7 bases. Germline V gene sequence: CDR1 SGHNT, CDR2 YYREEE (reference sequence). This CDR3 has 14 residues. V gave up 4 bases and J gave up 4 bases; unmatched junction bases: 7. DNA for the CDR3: TGTGCCAGCAGCCTCGGGCGACAGGGCTATGGCTACACCTTC. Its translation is CASSLGRQGYGYTF.

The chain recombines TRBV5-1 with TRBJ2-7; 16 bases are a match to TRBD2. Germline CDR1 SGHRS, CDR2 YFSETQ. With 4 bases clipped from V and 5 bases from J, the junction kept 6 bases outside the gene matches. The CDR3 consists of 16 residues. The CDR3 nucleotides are TGCGCCAGCAGCCCGGGACTAGCGGGGGGGCGACACGAGCAGTACTTC. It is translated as CASSPGLAGGRHEQYF.

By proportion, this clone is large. CDR3 in amino acids: CASSPNLEGQPQHF. The CDR3, as DNA: TGTGCCAGCAGCCCGAACCTCGAGGGACAGCCCCAGCATTTT. The rearrangement uses TRBV7-9 and TRBJ1-5; unclear D gene. The V gene lost 5 bases and the J gene lost 7 bases, with 15 bases spanning the gap. Per the germline V gene, CDR1 is SEHNR and CDR2 is FQNEAQ (reference sequence). The CDR3 loop spans 14 amino acids.

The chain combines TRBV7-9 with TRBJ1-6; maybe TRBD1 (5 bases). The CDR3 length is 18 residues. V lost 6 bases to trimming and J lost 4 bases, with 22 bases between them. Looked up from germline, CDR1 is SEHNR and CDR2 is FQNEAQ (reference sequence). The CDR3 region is CASSSGTFLAPYNSPLHF. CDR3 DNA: TGTGCCAGCAGTTCTGGGACTTTTCTCGCACCTTATAATTCACCCCTCCACTTT.

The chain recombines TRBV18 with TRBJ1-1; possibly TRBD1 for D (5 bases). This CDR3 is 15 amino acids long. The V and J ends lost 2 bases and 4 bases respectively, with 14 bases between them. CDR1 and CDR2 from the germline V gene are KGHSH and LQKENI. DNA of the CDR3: TGTGCCAGCTCACCAGGTCGGGGTGGGGGCACTGAAGCTTTCTTT. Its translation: CASSPGRGGGTEAFF. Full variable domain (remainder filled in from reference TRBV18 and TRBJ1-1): NAGVMQNPRHLVRRRGQEARLRCSPMKGHSHVYWYRQLPEEGLKFMVYLQKENIIDESGMPKERFSAEFPKEGPSILRIQQVVRGDSAAYFCASSPGRGGGTEAFFGQGTRLTVV.

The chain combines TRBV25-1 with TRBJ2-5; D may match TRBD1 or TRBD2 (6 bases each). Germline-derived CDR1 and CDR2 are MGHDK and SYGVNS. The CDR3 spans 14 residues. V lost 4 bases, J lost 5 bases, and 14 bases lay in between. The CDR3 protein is CASSVRGRGETQYF. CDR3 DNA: TGTGCCAGCAGTGTGCGGGGTAGGGGGGAGACCCAGTACTTC.

The CDR3 DNA sequence: TGTGCCACCAGCAGAGTGGGGACAGGGGGAGGTGAAAAACTGTTTTTT. Its protein product is CATSRVGTGGGEKLFF. The genes are TRBV15 and TRBJ1-4; 11 positions match TRBD1. The germline V gene encodes CDR1 LNHNV and CDR2 YYDKDF (reference sequence). V lost 1 base, J lost 7 bases, and 5 bases stayed unmatched. The CDR3 has 16 residues.

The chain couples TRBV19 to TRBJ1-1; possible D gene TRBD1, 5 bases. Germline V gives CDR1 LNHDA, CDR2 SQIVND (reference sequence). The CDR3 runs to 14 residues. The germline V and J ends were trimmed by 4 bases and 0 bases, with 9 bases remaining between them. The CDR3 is CASSRGVVNTEAFF. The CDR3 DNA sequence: TGTGCCAGTAGTAGGGGGGTGGTGAACACTGAAGCTTTCTTT.

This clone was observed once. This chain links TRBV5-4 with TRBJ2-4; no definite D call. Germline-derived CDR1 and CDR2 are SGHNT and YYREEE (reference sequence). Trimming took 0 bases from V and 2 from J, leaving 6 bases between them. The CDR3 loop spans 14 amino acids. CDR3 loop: CASSLDSTKNIQYF. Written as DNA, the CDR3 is TGTGCCAGCAGCTTGGACAGTACCAAAAACATTCAGTACTTC.

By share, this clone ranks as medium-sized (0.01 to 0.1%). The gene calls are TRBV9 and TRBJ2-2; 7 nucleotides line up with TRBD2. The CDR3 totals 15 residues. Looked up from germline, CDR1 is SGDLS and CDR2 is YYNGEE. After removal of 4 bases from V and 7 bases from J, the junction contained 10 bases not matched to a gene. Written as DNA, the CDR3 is TGTGCCAGCAGCTCGCCGGGGGGAGTGTACGGGGAGCTGTTTTTT. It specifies CASSSPGGVYGELFF.

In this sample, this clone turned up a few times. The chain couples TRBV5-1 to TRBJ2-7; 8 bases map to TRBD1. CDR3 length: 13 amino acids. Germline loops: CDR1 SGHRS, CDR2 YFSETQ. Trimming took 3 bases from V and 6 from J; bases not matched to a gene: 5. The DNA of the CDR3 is TGCGCCAGCAGCTCCGACAGGGGTGCCGAGCAGTACTTC. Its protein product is CASSSDRGAEQYF. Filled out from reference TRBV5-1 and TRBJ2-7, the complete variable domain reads KAGVTQTPRYLIKTRGQQVTLSCSPISGHRSVSWYQQTPGQGLQFLFEYFSETQRNKGNFPGRFSGRQFSNSRSEMNVSTLELGDSALYLCASSSDRGAEQYFGPGTRLTVT.

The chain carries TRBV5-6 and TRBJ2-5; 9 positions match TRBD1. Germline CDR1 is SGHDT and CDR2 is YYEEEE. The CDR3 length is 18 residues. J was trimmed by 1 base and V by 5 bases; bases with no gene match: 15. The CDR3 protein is CASRPGTGSFLRQETQYF. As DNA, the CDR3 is TGTGCCAGCAGACCCGGGACAGGGTCCTTCCTCCGCCAAGAGACCCAGTACTTC.

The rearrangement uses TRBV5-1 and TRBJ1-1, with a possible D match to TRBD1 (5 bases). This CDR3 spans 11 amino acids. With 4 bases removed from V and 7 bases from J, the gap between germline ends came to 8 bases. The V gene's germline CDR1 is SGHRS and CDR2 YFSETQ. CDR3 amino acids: CASSPGIEAFF. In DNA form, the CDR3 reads TGCGCCAGCAGCCCAGGGATTGAAGCTTTCTTT. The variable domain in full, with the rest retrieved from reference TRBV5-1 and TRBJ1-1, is KAGVTQTPRYLIKTRGQQVTLSCSPISGHRSVSWYQQTPGQGLQFLFEYFSETQRNKGNFPGRFSGRQFSNSRSEMNVSTLELGDSALYLCASSPGIEAFFGQGTRLTVV.

This CDR3 is CASSEVRRASNYGYTF. In DNA, the CDR3 is TGTGCCAGCAGTGAGGTTCGCAGGGCTTCTAACTATGGCTACACCTTC. The chain links TRBV2 to TRBJ1-2; tentatively, D is TRBD1 (5 bases). Germline V gene data show CDR1 as SNHLY and CDR2 as FYNNEI. Trimming stripped 3 bases from V and 0 bases from J, with 14 bases between. The CDR3 runs 16 residues.

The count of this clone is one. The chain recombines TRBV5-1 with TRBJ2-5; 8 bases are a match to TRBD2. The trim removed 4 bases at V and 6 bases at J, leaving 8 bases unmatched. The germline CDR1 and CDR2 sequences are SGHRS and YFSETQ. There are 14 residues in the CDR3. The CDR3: CASSLYPGGQTQYF. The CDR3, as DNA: TGCGCCAGCAGCCTGTACCCGGGAGGGCAGACCCAGTACTTC. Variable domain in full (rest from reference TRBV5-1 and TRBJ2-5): KAGVTQTPRYLIKTRGQQVTLSCSPISGHRSVSWYQQTPGQGLQFLFEYFSETQRNKGNFPGRFSGRQFSNSRSEMNVSTLELGDSALYLCASSLYPGGQTQYFGPGTRLLVL.

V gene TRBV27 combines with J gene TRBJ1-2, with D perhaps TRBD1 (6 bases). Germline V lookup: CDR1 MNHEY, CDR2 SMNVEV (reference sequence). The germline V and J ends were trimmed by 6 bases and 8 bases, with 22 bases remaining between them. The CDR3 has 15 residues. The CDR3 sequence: CASRESGTNGPGYTF. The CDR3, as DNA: TGTGCCAGCAGAGAATCCGGGACAAACGGTCCGGGCTACACCTTC.

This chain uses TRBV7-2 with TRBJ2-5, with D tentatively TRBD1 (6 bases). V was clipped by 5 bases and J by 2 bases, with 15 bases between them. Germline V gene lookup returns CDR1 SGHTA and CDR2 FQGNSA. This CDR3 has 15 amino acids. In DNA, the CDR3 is TGTGCCAGCAGCGCCGGACAGAGTATACAAGAGACCCAGTACTTC. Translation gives CASSAGQSIQETQYF. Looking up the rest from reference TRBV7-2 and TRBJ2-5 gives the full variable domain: GAGVSQSPSNKVTEKGKDVELRCDPISGHTALYWYRQSLGQGLEFLIYFQGNSAPDKSGLPSDRFSAERTGGSVSTLTIQRTQQEDSAVYLCASSAGQSIQETQYFGPGTRLLVL.

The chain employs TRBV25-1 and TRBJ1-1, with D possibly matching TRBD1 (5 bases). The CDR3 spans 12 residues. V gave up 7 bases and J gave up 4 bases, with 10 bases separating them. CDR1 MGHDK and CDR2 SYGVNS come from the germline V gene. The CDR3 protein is CASTWGGTEAFF. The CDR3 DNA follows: TGTGCCAGCACCTGGGGGGGCACTGAAGCTTTCTTT. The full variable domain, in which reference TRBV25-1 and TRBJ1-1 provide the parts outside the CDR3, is EADIYQTPRYLVIGTGKKITLECSQTMGHDKMYWYQQDPGMELHLIHYSYGVNSTEKGDLSSESTVSRIRTEHFPLTLESARPSHTSQYLCASTWGGTEAFFGQGTRLTVV.

CDR3 residues: CAISVGQETQYF. The CDR3 region has the DNA TGTGCCATCAGTGTGGGGCAAGAGACCCAGTACTTC. The V and J genes are TRBV10-3 and TRBJ2-5, with D hard to call. CDR1 is ENHRY, CDR2 SYGVKD, per germline. V dropped 4 bases and J dropped 2 bases, with 5 bases sitting between them. This CDR3 has 12 residues.

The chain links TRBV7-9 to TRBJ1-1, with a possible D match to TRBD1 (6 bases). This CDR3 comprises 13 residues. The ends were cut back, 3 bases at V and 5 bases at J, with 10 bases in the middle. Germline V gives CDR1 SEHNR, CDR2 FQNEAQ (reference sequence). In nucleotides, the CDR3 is TGTGCCAGCAGCTTTATGCAGGGGACTGAAGCTTTCTTT. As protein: CASSFMQGTEAFF.

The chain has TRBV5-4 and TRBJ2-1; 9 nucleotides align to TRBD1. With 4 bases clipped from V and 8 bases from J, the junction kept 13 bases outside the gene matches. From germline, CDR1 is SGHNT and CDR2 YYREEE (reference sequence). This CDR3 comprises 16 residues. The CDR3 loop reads CASSRGQGRAGDEQFF. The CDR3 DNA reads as TGTGCCAGCAGCCGCGGACAGGGGAGGGCAGGGGATGAGCAGTTCTTC. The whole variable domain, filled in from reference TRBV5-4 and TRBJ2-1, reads ETGVTQSPTHLIKTRGQQVTLRCSSQSGHNTVSWYQQALGQGPQFIFQYYREEENGRGNFPPRFSGLQFPNYSSELNVNALELDDSALYLCASSRGQGRAGDEQFFGPGTRLTVL.